One sample yielded the 8 T cell receptor beta chains listed below, sequenced in a study of blood T cell repertoires in COVID-19. Assay: immunoSEQ multiplex PCR; the TCRdb copy retains only in-frame clones and omits some. The data hold around 140,000 clones, with under 90% observed a single time. Sequences were obtained from PBMCs or T cells enriched from blood (not recorded which). Every receptor here comes from a man between 50 and 59 years old in a cohort exposed to, infected with or recovered from COVID-19 (not recorded which).

In its sample, this clone was seen once. J is TRBJ2-3 and V is TRBV3-1 (or the pseudogene TRBV3-2), with 12 nucleotides matching TRBD2. Germline trimming cut 4 bases from V and 2 bases from J; bases unmatched to any gene: 4. Germline CDR1 reads LGHDT; CDR2 reads YNNKEL (reference sequence). There are 16 residues in the CDR3. The CDR3 DNA follows: TGTGCCAGCAGCCCCAGGACTAGCGGGGCCACAGATACGCAGTATTTT. Its translation is CASSPRTSGATDTQYF.

The chain carries TRBV12-3 or TRBV12-4 and TRBJ2-1; D gene ambiguous. V lost 3 bases and J lost 5, with 5 bases in between. This CDR3 has 12 amino acids. This chain's CDR3 is CASSFRDNEQFF. CDR3 in DNA: TGTGCCAGCAGTTTTCGAGACAATGAGCAGTTCTTC.

This clone was seen a few times. The chain has TRBV5-1 and TRBJ2-2; 11 nucleotides agree with TRBD1. This CDR3 comprises 16 residues. Per germline, CDR1 SGHRS and CDR2 YFSETQ. Germline trimming cut 4 bases from V and 5 bases from J; bases unmatched to any gene: 7. The CDR3 here is CASSRNGQGATGELFF. CDR3 bases: TGCGCCAGCAGCCGAAACGGACAGGGGGCGACCGGGGAGCTGTTTTTT.

This chain uses TRBV19 with TRBJ2-2; 15 bases map to TRBD2. The V and J ends lost 5 bases and 13 bases, in that order; junction bases with no gene match: 8. This CDR3 spans 15 amino acids. The germline V gene encodes CDR1 LNHDA and CDR2 SQIVND (reference sequence). CDR3 nucleotide sequence: TGTGCCAGTAGTCCTCCGGGACTAGCGGGGGGCGGGCTGTTTTTT. It translates to CASSPPGLAGGGLFF.

The CDR3 bases are TGTGCCAGTAGGACTAGCGGGAGCACAGATACGCAGTATTTT. Encoded protein: CASRTSGSTDTQYF. The chain combines TRBV19 with TRBJ2-3; 10 nucleotides align to TRBD2. After removal of 6 bases from V and 0 bases from J, the junction contained 0 bases not matched to a gene. Germline V lookup: CDR1 LNHDA, CDR2 SQIVND (reference sequence). The CDR3 sequence is 14 residues long.

The rearrangement uses TRBV2 and TRBJ2-7; 11 nucleotides line up with TRBD2. The CDR3 totals 16 residues. The V gene end was trimmed by 2 bases and the J gene end by 0 bases; junction bases not matched to a gene: 3. The germline V gene encodes CDR1 SNHLY and CDR2 FYNNEI. The CDR3 coding sequence is TGTGCCAGCAGTGAACTAGCGGGGGGTTTCTCCTACGAGCAGTACTTC. Translation gives CASSELAGGFSYEQYF.

The rearrangement links TRBV2 to TRBJ2-6, with 9 positions matching TRBD1. With V trimmed by 6 bases and J by 0 bases, 6 bases remained unmatched. CDR3 size: 17 residues. Germline-derived CDR1 and CDR2 are SNHLY and FYNNEI. The CDR3 loop is CASRTGTGSSGANVLTF. The CDR3 DNA follows: TGTGCCAGCAGAACCGGGACAGGGAGCTCTGGGGCCAACGTCCTGACTTTC.

The genes are TRBV6-5 and TRBJ1-4; 10 bases are a match to TRBD1. The junction had 11 bases not matched to a gene; V was cut back by 8 bases and J by 8 bases. The CDR3 is 15 amino acids. CDR1 and CDR2 from the germline V gene are MNHEY and SVGAGI. The CDR3 reads CASRPGQGVGEKLFF. CDR3 DNA sequence: TGTGCCAGCCGGCCAGGACAGGGGGTTGGGGAAAAACTGTTTTTT.